The 23 T cell receptor beta chains below all came from one sample that was sequenced in a study of PD-1 blockade in mismatch repair-deficient tumors. TCRdb's copy holds only in-frame clones and misses some; the assay was immunoSEQ multiplex PCR. The sample has 75,000 to 80,000 clones, 65% to 85% seen once. Material: peripheral blood, obtained 44 weeks after starting pembrolizumab. The receptors stem from an adult with mismatch repair-deficient cancer.

V is TRBV11-2 and J is TRBJ2-7; 7 bases line up with TRBD2. Unmatched junction bases numbered 16, after V lost 5 bases and J lost 3 bases. The length of the CDR3 is 17 residues. Germline V gene sequence: CDR1 SGHAT, CDR2 FQNNGV. The CDR3 loop reads CASSPTRLRTGGYEQYF. CDR3 nucleotides: TGTGCCAGCAGCCCAACTCGATTGCGGACGGGGGGCTACGAGCAGTACTTC. The variable domain in full, completed from reference TRBV11-2 and TRBJ2-7, reads EAGVAQSPRYKIIEKRQSVAFWCNPISGHATLYWYQQILGQGPKLLIQFQNNGVVDDSQLPKDRFSAERLKGVDSTLKIQPAKLEDSAVYLCASSPTRLRTGGYEQYFGPGTRLTVT.

The J gene is TRBJ1-1, the V gene TRBV28; D is perhaps TRBD1 (5 bases). This CDR3 comprises 12 residues. V lost 4 bases, J lost 7 bases, and 10 bases lay in between. Germline V gives CDR1 MDHEN, CDR2 SYDVKM. The CDR3 spells CASSYQGFEAFF. The CDR3 coding sequence is TGTGCCAGCAGTTATCAGGGATTTGAAGCTTTCTTT.

This rearrangement joins TRBV7-9 to TRBJ2-7; TRBD2 is a possible D gene (6 bases). Germline CDR1 and CDR2: SEHNR and FQNEAQ (reference sequence). The CDR3 contains 15 residues. The V gene lost 1 base and the J gene lost 5 bases, with 15 bases spanning the gap. CDR3 coding DNA: TGTGCCAGCAGCTTAGTCGCGCGGGGTCCGAACGAGCAGTACTTC. Translated, it gives CASSLVARGPNEQYF.

V is TRBV6-1 and J is TRBJ1-5; TRBD1 might be the D (6 bases). This CDR3 spans 13 amino acids. The ends were cut back, 4 bases at V and 6 bases at J, with 10 bases in the middle. Germline V gene lookup returns CDR1 MNHNS and CDR2 SASEGT. DNA for the CDR3: TGTGCCAGCAGTGTACAGGGTGGTCAGCCCCAGCATTTT. Protein sequence: CASSVQGGQPQHF.

This chain connects TRBV11-1 to TRBJ1-1; possible D gene TRBD1, 5 bases. V was clipped by 7 bases and J by 3 bases, with 21 bases between them. The germline gives CDR1 SGHAT, CDR2 FQDESV (reference sequence). The CDR3 is 16 amino acids. The CDR3 is CASTHLLTALDTEAFF. The CDR3 DNA reads as TGTGCCAGCACCCATCTATTGACAGCCTTGGACACTGAAGCTTTCTTT.

V gene TRBV7-3 combines with J gene TRBJ2-1, with D maybe TRBD1 (7 bases). Germline V lookup: CDR1 SGHTA, CDR2 FQGTGA. V shed 6 bases and J shed 9 bases, with 15 bases lying between them. This CDR3 is built from 13 residues. In DNA form, the CDR3 reads TGTGCCAGCAGGGCTAACAGGGGAGGTGAGCAGTTCTTC. Its translation is CASRANRGGEQFF.

The rearrangement links TRBV5-6 to TRBJ2-7; D might be TRBD2 (5 bases). Germline V lookup: CDR1 SGHDT, CDR2 YYEEEE. The CDR3 runs 12 residues. V lost 6 bases, J lost 7 bases, and 14 bases lay in between. Here the CDR3 reads CASTRGVGEQYF. For the CDR3, the DNA is TGTGCCAGCACCCGGGGTGTGGGGGAGCAGTACTTC.

This rearrangement joins TRBV7-9 to TRBJ1-1, with D perhaps TRBD1 (5 bases). The V end lost 2 bases, the J end lost 4 bases, and 11 bases lay between the germline ends. In germline, CDR1 is SEHNR, CDR2 FQNEAQ (reference sequence). This CDR3 has 14 residues. CDR3 amino acids: CASSLSAGSTEAFF. Here the CDR3 DNA reads TGTGCCAGCAGCTTATCGGCAGGGAGCACTGAAGCTTTCTTT. Variable domain in full (rest from reference TRBV7-9 and TRBJ1-1): DTGVSQNPRHKITKRGQNVTFRCDPISEHNRLYWYRQTLGQGPEFLTYFQNEAQLEKSRLLSDRFSAERPKGSFSTLEIQRTEQGDSAMYLCASSLSAGSTEAFFGQGTRLTVV.

The chain employs TRBV7-9 and TRBJ2-6; TRBD1 or TRBD2 may be the D gene (5 bases each). CDR1 and CDR2 (germline): SEHNR, FQNEAQ (reference sequence). Trimming left V 5 bases short and J 2 bases short, with 16 bases between. CDR3 length: 17 residues. The DNA of the CDR3 is TGTGCCAGCAGCCTCGGGGACGCAAGGACTGGGGCCAACGTCCTGACTTTC. It encodes CASSLGDARTGANVLTF.

The gene calls are TRBV7-2 and TRBJ2-3, with TRBD2 matching 8 bases. The trim removed 2 bases at V and 2 bases at J, leaving 3 bases unmatched. This CDR3 is 15 amino acids long. The germline CDR1 and CDR2 sequences are SGHTA and FQGNSA. The CDR3 loop reads CASSLSSGNTDTQYF. The CDR3 DNA reads TGTGCCAGCAGCTTAAGTAGCGGGAACACAGATACGCAGTATTTT. Full variable domain (remainder filled in from reference TRBV7-2 and TRBJ2-3): GAGVSQSPSNKVTEKGKDVELRCDPISGHTALYWYRQSLGQGLEFLIYFQGNSAPDKSGLPSDRFSAERTGGSVSTLTIQRTQQEDSAVYLCASSLSSGNTDTQYFGPGTRLTVL.

The chain links TRBV4-1 to TRBJ2-5, with D perhaps assigned TRBD1 or TRBD2 (5 bases each). Germline V gives CDR1 MGHRA, CDR2 YSYEKL. The CDR3 consists of 16 residues. V was trimmed by 3 bases and J by 2 bases, leaving 16 bases between them. The CDR3 sequence is CASSHPARGKQETQYF. The DNA of the CDR3 is TGCGCCAGCAGCCACCCGGCGAGGGGCAAGCAAGAGACCCAGTACTTC.

This clone came up a few times. The chain couples TRBV5-1 to TRBJ2-7, with 9 positions matching TRBD2. V gave up 4 bases and J gave up 4 bases; unmatched junction bases: 6. The germline CDR1 and CDR2 sequences are SGHRS and YFSETQ. There are 14 residues in the CDR3. The CDR3 DNA reads as TGCGCCAGCAGCACCTTAGCGGGAGTATACGAGCAGTACTTC. Protein sequence: CASSTLAGVYEQYF.

This chain joins TRBV29-1 and TRBJ1-1; a weak D match, TRBD1 (5 bases). This CDR3 contains 13 residues. The germline CDR1 and CDR2 sequences are SQVTM and ANQGSEA. V shed 4 bases and J shed 5 bases, with 14 bases lying between them. CDR3 DNA sequence: TGCAGCGTTGTGGTAGGGGTTCCTACTGAAGCTTTCTTT. It yields the protein CSVVVGVPTEAFF.

The chain combines TRBV7-2 with TRBJ2-1, with 14 bases matching TRBD2. This CDR3 is 15 amino acids long. V dropped 5 bases and J dropped 9; count of bases not matched to a gene: 6. Germline assignment: CDR1 SGHTA and CDR2 FQGNSA. The DNA of the CDR3 is TGTGCCAGCAGCCCTGGACTAGCGGGAGGTAGTGAGCAGTTCTTC. It translates to CASSPGLAGGSEQFF.

The table lists this clone with a count of one. In DNA form, the CDR3 reads TGTGCCAGCAGCTTGGCGGTTCGGGCAGGGGGCACAGATACGCAGTATTTT. It is translated as CASSLAVRAGGTDTQYF. The chain uses TRBV7-8 and TRBJ2-3; D possibly corresponds to TRBD1 (6 bases). Per the germline V gene, CDR1 is SGHVS and CDR2 is FQNEAQ. The CDR3 is 17 amino acids. V shed 3 bases and J shed 1 base, with 17 bases lying between them.

The rearrangement links TRBV25-1 to TRBJ2-3, with D hard to call. CDR3 length: 15 residues. V lost 3 bases and J 2 bases, leaving 12 bases between the germline ends. Germline V gene data show CDR1 as MGHDK and CDR2 as SYGVNS. CDR3 sequence reads: CASSEGYVITDTQYF. In DNA form, the CDR3 reads TGTGCCAGCAGTGAGGGCTACGTTATCACAGATACGCAGTATTTT.

The V gene is TRBV2, the J gene TRBJ2-7; the D is unclear. The ends were cut back, 3 bases at V and 5 bases at J, with 11 bases in the middle. Germline CDR1 reads SNHLY; CDR2 reads FYNNEI. CDR3 length equals 13 residues. CDR3: CASSDFRQNEQYF. The CDR3 region has the DNA TGTGCCAGCAGTGATTTCCGCCAAAACGAGCAGTACTTC.

CDR3 nucleotide sequence: TGTGCCAGCAGTCTTGGACAGGGGGCCGGTGAAAAACTGTTTTTT. Amino acid sequence: CASSLGQGAGEKLFF. This chain uses TRBV6-1 with TRBJ1-4, with 11 bases matching TRBD1. The J segment lost 7 bases and the V segment lost 5 bases, leaving 6 bases of the junction unmatched. Germline V gene data show CDR1 as MNHNS and CDR2 as SASEGT. The CDR3 contains 15 residues.

The chain has TRBV28 and TRBJ2-1, with TRBD2 matching over 10 bases. This CDR3 has 13 residues. Germline CDR1 reads MDHEN; CDR2 reads SYDVKM. The ends lost 9 bases at V and 8 bases at J; junction bases unmatched: 7. In DNA form, the CDR3 reads TGTGCCAGTTCACTAGCGGGGCTCGATGAGCAGTTCTTC. Translated, it gives CASSLAGLDEQFF.

The J gene is TRBJ2-5, the V gene TRBV7-3; D unresolved. The V gene lost 4 bases and the J gene lost 2 bases, with 11 bases spanning the gap. Per the germline V gene, CDR1 is SGHTA and CDR2 is FQGTGA. The CDR3 totals 14 residues. Written as DNA, the CDR3 is TGTGCCAGCAGCTCGGAGCCAGGACAAGAGACCCAGTACTTC. Encoded protein: CASSSEPGQETQYF.

The chain combines TRBV6-1 with TRBJ2-3; D not certain. The length of the CDR3 is 17 residues. V was trimmed by 2 bases and J by 0 bases, leaving 15 bases between them. The germline V gene has CDR1 MNHNS and CDR2 SASEGT. The CDR3, as DNA: TGTGCCAGCAGTGAACCCCTCGGCGGCGGAAGCACAGATACGCAGTATTTT. It encodes CASSEPLGGGSTDTQYF.

V and J are TRBV7-9 and TRBJ1-1; no reliable D call. This CDR3 region has 12 residues. Trimming removed 3 bases at V and 6 bases at J, with 8 bases between. Germline assignment: CDR1 SEHNR and CDR2 FQNEAQ (reference sequence). Written as DNA, the CDR3 is TGTGCCAGCAGCTTGCTGGGGTCTGAAGCTTTCTTT. The encoded protein is CASSLLGSEAFF.

The chain links TRBV14 to TRBJ1-6; D is uncertain. Germline-derived CDR1 and CDR2 are SGHDN and FVKESK. The CDR3 contains 16 residues. V lost 4 bases and J 8 bases, leaving 18 bases between the germline ends. The CDR3 is CASSLLGGLSDSPLHF. The CDR3 nucleotides are TGTGCCAGCAGCCTTCTGGGAGGACTTTCCGATTCACCCCTCCACTTT.